This T cell receptor beta chain was found in a study of blood T cell repertoires in COVID-19 (dated by TCRdb to the early 2020s). In terms of the full investigation: Collaborator samples came from the United States, Italy and Spain and covered acute and convalescent phases of COVID-19. The prospective study material was composed of cDNA or gDNA derived from T cells, B-cell-depleted T cells, or PBMCs. Where available, HLA class I and class II types were taken from metadata supplied by the sample provider and were not determined by assay-based typing. The dataset comprised deeply sampled blood TCRbeta repertoires from subjects exposed to, actively infected with, or recovered from COVID-19. The repertoires were made available in a free public database intended to serve as a resource for research on the immune response to SARS-CoV-2. The samples were drawn from two sources: the first 160 participants of the ongoing ImmuneRACE study, and about 1,300 subjects contributed by 6 global collaborators. The sample metadata nearly always contained a de-identified subject ID, COVID-19 status, age in years and sex.

Spanning cysteine to phenylalanine, the CDR3 consists of 16 amino acids. The only DNA kept is the CDR3, 48 bases in frame from the first base. V is clipped by 5 bases and J by 2 bases, and the sequence between their germline boundaries is 19 bases long. Reading the germline V gene (reference sequence) gives CDR1 LNHNV and CDR2 YYDKDF. Of note for this clone: The target of this receptor is not known. Base quality data are lacking; no much larger clone is found one base away.

General study outcomes and caveats: How much clinical and demographic metadata was included differed by source and by participant, and the metadata was provided uncurated.

In Seattle, one collaborating source enrolled patients while the infection was active and tracked those patients longitudinally over the course of disease. Collaborating institutions collected whole blood in K2EDTA tubes following their own protocols. For TCRbeta analysis, collaborators shipped samples as frozen whole blood, isolated PBMCs, or DNA extracted from either of those sample types. TCRbeta CDR3 regions were amplified from genomic DNA by means of the immunoSEQ Assay, a bias-controlled multiplex PCR. From the authors' description of their analysis: Nucleated cell counts per sample were estimated from amplification of reference gene primers within the assay. To quantify the absolute abundance of each unique TCRbeta CDR3 rearrangement, sequence reads were collapsed and filtered. For each sample, productive Simpson clonality was calculated by taking the square root of Simpson's diversity index across productive rearrangements. TCRdb mirrors the immuneACCESS table, restricted to in-frame sequences. Some clones are absent from its copies; in checked studies, under half trace to an unresolved V gene, and the reason for the others is unknown. The DNA was the basis for D and trimming; V, J and clone size are from that table. This sample gives some 200,000 clones in total; roughly 79% of them show up just once. Jointly, the top ten make up roughly 9.6% of the sample.

The sequence came from a woman in her forties with COVID-19, enrolled during active disease. What was sequenced was peripheral blood. The rearrangement combines TRBV15 with TRBJ2-7; matching of 5 bases hints at TRBD1 as the D gene. Read as DNA, the sequence is TGTGCCACCAGCCCCCGGAGTTCGGGCAGGGCCTACGAGCAGTACTTC. This gives the protein CATSPRSSGRAYEQYF.